The clone carrying this TCR beta chain has a count of ten or more. This sample is part of a study of neurological immune-mediated disorders. Losses at the gene ends were 4 bases for V and 7 bases for J; bases not matched to a gene: 14. The CDR3 extends over 16 amino acids. Germline V gene lookup returns CDR1 SGHRS and CDR2 YFSETQ. From the 5' RACE reads, TCRdb called clonotypes with MiXCR, one entry per CDR3 protein. This sample has 55,000 to 85,000 distinct CDR3 sequences, with 3.2% found just once. The chain carries TRBV5-1 and TRBJ2-3; 8 bases fit TRBD1. The receptor was isolated from a woman aged 50 to 60 with multiple sclerosis. The sample consisted of PBMCs. The DNA for the CDR3 is TGCGCCAGCAGCCGCGTATCGGGACAGGAAGTATATACGCAGTATTTT. Translation: CASSRVSGQEVYTQYF. Based on the CDR3 plus reference TRBV5-1 and TRBJ2-3, the full variable domain is KAGVTQTPRYLIKTRGQQVTLSCSPISGHRSVSWYQQTPGQGLQFLFEYFSETQRNKGNFPGRFSGRQFSNSRSEMNVSTLELGDSALYLCASSRVSGQEVYTQYFGPGTRLTVL.